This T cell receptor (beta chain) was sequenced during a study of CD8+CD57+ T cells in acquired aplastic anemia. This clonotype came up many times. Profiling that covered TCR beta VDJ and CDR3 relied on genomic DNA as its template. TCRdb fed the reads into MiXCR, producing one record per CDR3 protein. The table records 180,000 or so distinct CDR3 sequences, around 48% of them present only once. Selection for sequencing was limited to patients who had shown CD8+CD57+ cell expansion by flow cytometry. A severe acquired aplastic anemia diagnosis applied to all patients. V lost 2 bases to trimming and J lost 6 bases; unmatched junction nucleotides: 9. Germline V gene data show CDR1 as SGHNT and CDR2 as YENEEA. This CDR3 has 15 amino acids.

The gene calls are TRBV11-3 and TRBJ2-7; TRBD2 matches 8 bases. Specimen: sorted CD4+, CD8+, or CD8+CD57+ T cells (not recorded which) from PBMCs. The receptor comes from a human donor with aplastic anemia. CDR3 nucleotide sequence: TGTGCCAGCAGCTTATCGCCTAGCGGGTTCTCCGAGCAGTACTTC. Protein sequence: CASSLSPSGFSEQYF.